This is a list of T cell receptor beta chains from one sample in a study of preoperative IRX-2 immunotherapy in early breast cancer. Profiled with immunoSEQ multiplex PCR; TCRdb holds only in-frame clones, not every one. This table has around 6,000 clones, roughly 79% appearing once. This specimen consisted of tumor tissue, obtained before IRX-2 immunotherapy. All receptors derive from a human donor with breast cancer. CDR3s include the opening cysteine and the closing phenylalanine or tryptophan. D genes are given only for firm matches. Expanded clones are given a class, and other clones once, few, many or no size at all.

d_gene	abundance	j_gene	v_gene	CDR3nt	CDR3aa
NA	few	TRBJ2-7	TRBV14	TGTGCCAGCAGCCAACACTACGAGCAGTACTTC	CASSQHYEQYF
TRBD1	NA	TRBJ2-3	TRBV18	TGTGCCAGCTCATCACAGGGGGCGAGCACAGATACGCAGTATTTT	CASSSQGASTDTQYF
TRBD1	NA	TRBJ1-4	TRBV19	TGTGCCAGTGCCCCCCGACAGGGGAACGAAAAACTGTTTTTT	CASAPRQGNEKLFF
TRBD1	medium-sized	TRBJ1-4	TRBV30	TGTGCCTGGAGAGGACAGGGGGTTGGTGAAAAACTGTTTTTT	CAWRGQGVGEKLFF
NA	NA	TRBJ2-7	TRBV30	TGTGCCGGTAGTGGGGGCGACCCTTTCCTGTACGAGCAGTACTTC	CAGSGGDPFLYEQYF
NA	NA	TRBJ2-7	TRBV6-8	TGTGCCAGCAGTGTGACAGCCTACGAGCAGTACTTC	CASSVTAYEQYF
TRBD1	NA	TRBJ1-6	TRBV6-8	TGTGCCAGCAGCCGACAGGGGCCCAGTATAGGTTCACCCCTCCACTTT	CASSRQGPSIGSPLHF
TRBD1	NA	TRBJ2-7	TRBV7-1	TGTGCCAGCAGCCCGGGGGTTCGACAGGGGTACGAGCAGTACTTC	CASSPGVRQGYEQYF
NA	once	TRBJ1-6	TRBV18	TGTGCCAGTTCACAGGGTTCCGGTTCACCCCTCCACTTT	CASSQGSGSPLHF
TRBD1	NA	TRBJ1-5	TRBV7-1	TGTGCCAGCAGCTTGGCAGGGGGCCCATATAGCAATCAGCCCCAGCATTTT	CASSLAGGPYSNQPQHF
NA	NA	TRBJ1-1	TRBV14	TGTGCCAGCAGCCCAATTGGGCAGAAAGCTTTCTTT	CASSPIGQKAFF
NA	NA	TRBJ1-5	TRBV19	TGTGCCAGTAGCCCGGACGGGGGAGATCGTGGGCCCCAGCATTTT	CASSPDGGDRGPQHF
NA	NA	TRBJ1-5	TRBV7-7	TGTGCCAGCAGCTTAGTGGGAGGGGATCATCAGCCCCAGCATTTT	CASSLVGGDHQPQHF
NA	NA	TRBJ1-1	TRBV5-1	TGCGCCAGCAGCTTAGGACACGCGAACACTGAAGCTTTCTTT	CASSLGHANTEAFF
NA	large	TRBJ1-5	TRBV30	TGTGCCTGGAGTTCAGGGATCAATCAGCCCCAGCATTTT	CAWSSGINQPQHF
TRBD1	NA	TRBJ2-6	TRBV6-8	TGTGCCAGCCCCAGGACAGGGATGGCCAACGTCCTGACTTTC	CASPRTGMANVLTF
TRBD2	NA	TRBJ2-2	TRBV7-7	TGTGCCAGCAGCTCACAAACTTTTCCACTAGCGGCCGGGGAGCTGTTTTTT	CASSSQTFPLAAGELFF
NA	NA	TRBJ2-1	TRBV19	TGTGCCAGTACTTCCGGGACCCTTGGAGAGCAGTTCTTC	CASTSGTLGEQFF
NA	NA	TRBJ2-3	TRBV18	TGTGCCAGCTCACCACGAAAAAACAGCGGGTGGGAGGCAGATACGCAGTATTTT	CASSPRKNSGWEADTQYF
NA	NA	TRBJ1-1	TRBV11-3	TGTGCCAGCAGACCGGACAGAGAACTGACTGAAGCTTTCTTT	CASRPDRELTEAFF
NA	NA	TRBJ1-6	TRBV30	TGTGCCTGGGGACGGAATTATAATTCACCCCTCCACTTT	CAWGRNYNSPLHF
TRBD1	NA	TRBJ1-6	TRBV5-1	TGCGCCAGCAGCTTAGGGACAGGGGGCGATTCACCCCTCCACTTT	CASSLGTGGDSPLHF
NA	NA	TRBJ2-7	TRBV23-1	TGCGCCAGCAGCATACGGACTGGGAGGGAGCAGTACTTC	CASSIRTGREQYF
NA	NA	TRBJ1-1	TRBV10-3	TGTGCCATCAGTGAGTCGAACAGCCTTTACATAGAAGCTTTCTTT	CAISESNSLYIEAFF
NA	NA	TRBJ1-6	TRBV12-5	TGTGCCAGCAAAAAGAGCTCCTATAATTCACCCCTCCACTTT	CASKKSSYNSPLHF
TRBD2	few	TRBJ2-3	TRBV11-3	TGTGCCAGCAGCTTAGACGGGACTACCCTCAGGGATACGCAGTATTTT	CASSLDGTTLRDTQYF
NA	NA	TRBJ2-2	TRBV30	TGTGCCTGGAGCTTGGTAGCGAACACCGGGGAGCTATTTTTT	CAWSLVANTGELFF
TRBD1	NA	TRBJ1-1	TRBV7-4	TGTGCCAGCAGCCCCAAACGATGGGGACAGGGGTTAGACACTGAAGCTTTCTTT	CASSPKRWGQGLDTEAFF
TRBD2	NA	TRBJ2-5	TRBV7-6	TGTGCCAGCAGCAATGGACTAGCGGGGTCGGATCAAGAGACCCAGTACTTC	CASSNGLAGSDQETQYF
NA	NA	TRBJ1-5	TRBV11-3	TGTGCCAGCAGCTTAGGTGGCGGGACCAATCAGCCCCAGCATTTT	CASSLGGGTNQPQHF
NA	NA	TRBJ1-2	TRBV6-8	TGTGCCACCCTCATGGGGGGCGCTGGCTATGGCTACACCTTC	CATLMGGAGYGYTF
TRBD1	NA	TRBJ1-5	TRBV6-8	TGTGCCAGCAGTTACTCCTGGACAGGGACGTTGGGCAATCAGCCCCAGCATTTT	CASSYSWTGTLGNQPQHF
TRBD2	NA	TRBJ2-3	TRBV6-8	TGTGCCACCCGGCGGGGGAGCACAGATACGCAGTATTTT	CATRRGSTDTQYF
TRBD2	NA	TRBJ2-7	TRBV19	TGTGCCAGTAGTATAGGAGCGGGGCTCGCCTACGAGCAGTACTTC	CASSIGAGLAYEQYF
TRBD1	NA	TRBJ2-7	TRBV29-1	TGCAGCGTTGAAAACAGGGGACAGGGCACCTACGAGCAGTACTTC	CSVENRGQGTYEQYF
TRBD1	NA	TRBJ2-1	TRBV7-1	TGTGCCAGCAGCTTGGCCCCGGGGACAGGGTCTTACAATGAGCAGTTCTTC	CASSLAPGTGSYNEQFF
TRBD1	NA	TRBJ1-4	TRBV5-1	TGCGCCAGCAGCGACGACAGGGGTGGAAGAAAACTGTTTTTT	CASSDDRGGRKLFF
NA	NA	TRBJ2-3	TRBV5-1	TGCGCCAGCAGCTTGGGACAGGTAGTTACAGATACGCAGTATTTT	CASSLGQVVTDTQYF
NA	few	TRBJ2-7	TRBV6-8	TGTGCCAGCAGTTACGAGGGGAGCTCCTACGAGCAGTACTTC	CASSYEGSSYEQYF
NA	NA	TRBJ1-3	TRBV28	TGTGCCAGCAGATCACAGGGTGGCGGAAACACCATATATTTT	CASRSQGGGNTIYF
TRBD1	NA	TRBJ1-2	TRBV6-8	TGTGCCAGCAGGAGGGACAGTACGACTAACTATGGCTACACCTTC	CASRRDSTTNYGYTF
NA	NA	TRBJ2-2	TRBV4-1	TGCGCCAGCAGCCCGAGAGGACTCAAGAACACCGGGGAGCTGTTTTTT	CASSPRGLKNTGELFF
NA	NA	TRBJ2-5	TRBV14	TGTGCCAGCAGCCTCCCGGGTGGAGGTGGGGCCCAGTACTTC	CASSLPGGGGAQYF
NA	NA	TRBJ1-1	TRBV29-1	TGCAGCGTTGCTGGGTATACCACTGAAGCTTTCTTT	CSVAGYTTEAFF
NA	NA	TRBJ2-7	TRBV18	TGTGCCAGCTCACTCGGTAGGTCCTACGAGCAGTACTTC	CASSLGRSYEQYF